This entry lists 13 T cell receptor beta chains sequenced from one sample in a study of T cells in Graves' hyperthyroidism and ophthalmopathy. Amplified TCR beta CDR3 regions came from RNA transcripts. Primed by the HTBI set, a first-round RT-PCR was run on the TCR CDR3. TCRdb itself ran the multiplex PCR reads through MiXCR, one entry per CDR3 protein. The data show over 150,000 distinct CDR3 sequences, roughly 17% seen once. Sequencing was performed on blood. The receptors originated from a woman between 50 and 59 years old with Graves' hyperthyroidism.

A few counts support this clonotype. V usage is TRBV24-1 and J usage is TRBJ1-2; possible D gene TRBD1, 5 bases. Deletions cut 0 bases from V and 0 bases from J, with 10 bases between. The CDR3 runs 16 residues. The V gene's germline CDR1 is KGHDR and CDR2 SFDVKD. CDR3 protein: CATSDLPAGPNYGYTF. Here the CDR3 DNA reads TGTGCCACCAGTGATTTGCCGGCAGGGCCTAACTATGGCTACACCTTC.

The chain joins TRBV29-1 to TRBJ2-7, with a weak D call TRBD2 (6 bases). The CDR3 has 15 amino acids. The germline CDR1 and CDR2 sequences are SQVTM and ANQGSEA. The V gene lost 6 bases and the J gene lost 0 bases, with 18 bases spanning the gap. This chain's CDR3 is CSVVNREYGSYEQYF. DNA for the CDR3: TGCAGCGTCGTTAACCGGGAGTACGGCTCCTACGAGCAGTACTTC.

This clonotype has at least ten counts. The chain has TRBV18 and TRBJ2-7, with TRBD2 identical over 14 bases. With V trimmed by 5 bases and J by 6 bases, 9 bases remained unmatched. Germline assignment: CDR1 KGHSH and CDR2 LQKENI. This CDR3 has 16 residues. CDR3 residues: CASSAPGLAGAGEQYF. As DNA, the CDR3 is TGTGCCAGCTCAGCTCCGGGACTAGCGGGAGCAGGCGAGCAGTACTTC.

The rearrangement links TRBV12-3 or TRBV12-4 to TRBJ2-3, with 9 bases fitting TRBD2. There are 16 residues in the CDR3. V was pared by 7 bases and J by 0 bases, with 8 bases of the junction left unmatched. The DNA for the CDR3 is TGTGCCAGCACTATGGGACTAGCCACTAGCACAGATACGCAGTATTTT. Protein product: CASTMGLATSTDTQYF.

This chain uses TRBV6-4 with TRBJ2-1; D gene ambiguous. CDR3 length: 14 residues. Per the germline V gene, CDR1 is MRHNA and CDR2 is SNTAGT. Trimming left V 0 bases short and J 6 bases short, with 9 bases between. The DNA for the CDR3 is TGTGCCAGCAGTGACTCTGGGCTGGGCAATGAGCAGTTCTTC. This sequence encodes CASSDSGLGNEQFF.

V usage is TRBV11-2 and J usage is TRBJ2-1; D may be TRBD2 (7 bases). V lost 5 bases and J 8 bases, leaving 13 bases between the germline ends. Germline CDR1 is SGHAT and CDR2 is FQNNGV. This CDR3 has 13 amino acids. The CDR3 DNA sequence: TGTGCCAGCAGCCCCAGAGGGGGGGATGAGCAGTTCTTC. This translates into CASSPRGGDEQFF.

The sample holds many counts of this clonotype. V and J are TRBV12-3 or TRBV12-4 and TRBJ1-5, with 8 bases matching TRBD1. The junction had 8 bases not matched to a gene; V was cut back by 6 bases and J by 7 bases. This CDR3 is 14 amino acids long. The CDR3 protein is CASSLGQGRQPQHF. CDR3 bases: TGTGCCAGCAGCCTAGGACAGGGAAGGCAGCCCCAGCATTTT.

This chain connects TRBV28 to TRBJ1-1; D remains ambiguous. V lost 5 bases and J 4 bases, leaving 17 bases between the germline ends. Looked up from germline, CDR1 is MDHEN and CDR2 is SYDVKM. The CDR3 is 15 residues long. The CDR3 sequence: CASSPRAGISTEAFF. As DNA, the CDR3 is TGTGCCAGCAGTCCGAGAGCGGGGATAAGCACTGAAGCTTTCTTT.

This clonotype was seen repeatedly, ten times or more. The V and J genes are TRBV11-2 and TRBJ2-2, with D unclear. The CDR3 totals 12 residues. Trimming left V 0 bases short and J 7 bases short, with 3 bases between. Germline values: CDR1 SGHAT, CDR2 FQNNGV. CDR3 in DNA: TGTGCCAGCAGCTTAGATCTCGGGGAGCTGTTTTTT. It is translated as CASSLDLGELFF.

This clonotype was seen more than once but under ten times. A much bigger clone sits one base away, suggesting this may be a read error. The chain uses TRBV7-9 and TRBJ2-1, with 8 nucleotides matching TRBD2. Germline CDR1 reads SEHNR; CDR2 reads FQNEAQ (reference sequence). This CDR3 comprises 15 residues. CDR3 DNA sequence: TGTGCCTGCAGCTTATACGGGAGGGCGAGGGATGAGCAGTTCTTC. This gives the protein CACSLYGRARDEQFF.

This clonotype has at least ten counts. V usage is TRBV20-1 and J usage is TRBJ1-5; D remains ambiguous. V lost 0 bases to trimming and J lost 4 bases, with 10 bases between them. There are 14 residues in the CDR3. Germline values: CDR1 DFQATT, CDR2 SNEGSKA (reference sequence). CDR3 in amino acids: CSAREHSGNQPQHF. The DNA of the CDR3 is TGCAGTGCTAGAGAGCACAGCGGAAATCAGCCCCAGCATTTT.

Many counts were recorded for this clonotype. V gene TRBV9 combines with J gene TRBJ2-2; 12 nucleotides line up with TRBD1. CDR1 and CDR2 (germline): SGDLS, YYNGEE. The CDR3 covers 17 residues. V dropped 4 bases and J dropped 3; count of bases not matched to a gene: 7. CDR3 sequence reads: CASSLGTGGVDTGELFF. CDR3 coding DNA: TGTGCCAGCAGCCTTGGGACAGGGGGCGTCGACACCGGGGAGCTGTTTTTT.

Only a few counts were recorded for this clonotype. The chain couples TRBV7-2 to TRBJ2-1; D might be TRBD1 (5 bases). The V and J ends lost 2 bases and 2 bases respectively, with 13 bases between them. This CDR3 contains 16 residues. The germline gives CDR1 SGHTA, CDR2 FQGNSA. In DNA form, the CDR3 reads TGTGCCAGCAGCTTATTGTCAGGGATCCCCTACAATGAGCAGTTCTTC. It translates to CASSLLSGIPYNEQFF. Looking up the rest from reference TRBV7-2 and TRBJ2-1 gives the full variable domain: GAGVSQSPSNKVTEKGKDVELRCDPISGHTALYWYRQSLGQGLEFLIYFQGNSAPDKSGLPSDRFSAERTGGSVSTLTIQRTQQEDSAVYLCASSLLSGIPYNEQFFGPGTRLTVL.